This is a list of T cell receptor beta chains from one sample in a study of control samples from healthy donors and cancer patients. This table comes from immunoSEQ multiplex PCR, and its TCRdb copy is limited to in-frame clones, with some not included. The sample holds more than 75,000 clones, about 79% seen once. Material: blood. Receptors were obtained from a woman aged 25-40 years in good health. Both conserved end residues are part of each CDR3. A D gene is named only where the DNA matches it firmly. Clone size is stated in some rows and not others, as once, few, many or a class when expanded.

v_gene: TRBV9
d_gene: TRBD2
j_gene: TRBJ2-1
abundance: .
CDR3nt: TGTGCCAGCAGCACAGGCCTCGGGACTAGCTGGAATGAGCAGTTCTTC
CDR3aa: CASSTGLGTSWNEQFF

v_gene: TRBV5-6
d_gene: TRBD1
j_gene: TRBJ2-3
abundance: .
CDR3nt: TGTGCCAGCAGCCGGACAGGGGGCGCTGGCACAGATACGCAGTATTTT
CDR3aa: CASSRTGGAGTDTQYF

v_gene: TRBV6-5
d_gene: TRBD1
j_gene: TRBJ1-2
abundance: .
CDR3nt: TGTGCCAGCAGGCTAACCGGGACAGACGGCTACACCTTC
CDR3aa: CASRLTGTDGYTF

v_gene: TRBV30
d_gene: .
j_gene: TRBJ2-3
abundance: .
CDR3nt: TGTGCCTGGAGTGCGGAGACAGTTAGCACAGATACGCAGTATTTT
CDR3aa: CAWSAETVSTDTQYF

v_gene: TRBV2
d_gene: TRBD1
j_gene: TRBJ2-1
abundance: .
CDR3nt: TGTGCCAGCAGGGGGCGACAGGGGTTCAACAATGAGCAGTTCTTC
CDR3aa: CASRGRQGFNNEQFF

v_gene: TRBV9
d_gene: .
j_gene: TRBJ1-2
abundance: .
CDR3nt: TGTGCCAGCAGCGTAGGAGGAGGTAGGGGCTACACCTTC
CDR3aa: CASSVGGGRGYTF

v_gene: TRBV19
d_gene: TRBD1
j_gene: TRBJ1-4
abundance: .
CDR3nt: TGTGCCAGTAGTATAGCGGGACAGGGGAATGAAAAACTGTTTTTT
CDR3aa: CASSIAGQGNEKLFF

v_gene: TRBV9
d_gene: .
j_gene: TRBJ1-2
abundance: .
CDR3nt: TGTGCCAGCAGCGTAACCCCATCGGGATCTAACTATGGCTACACCTTC
CDR3aa: CASSVTPSGSNYGYTF

v_gene: TRBV7-2
d_gene: TRBD1
j_gene: TRBJ1-4
abundance: .
CDR3nt: TGTGCCAGCAGCTTTTTTGGGACAGCCGAAAAACTGTTTTTT
CDR3aa: CASSFFGTAEKLFF

v_gene: TRBV2
d_gene: .
j_gene: TRBJ1-4
abundance: once
CDR3nt: TGTGCCAGCAGTCCCAATACAGGGTCTAGTGGAGAAAAACTGTTTTTT
CDR3aa: CASSPNTGSSGEKLFF

v_gene: TRBV30
d_gene: .
j_gene: TRBJ2-5
abundance: .
CDR3nt: TGTGCCTGGAGTAGGCTCTCTCTGGCGGGGTTCCTTGGGGAGACCCAGTACTTC
CDR3aa: CAWSRLSLAGFLGETQYF

v_gene: TRBV10-1
d_gene: .
j_gene: TRBJ1-5
abundance: few
CDR3nt: TGCGCCAGCAGTGAGTCTGGGGTCCTCAATCAGCCCCAGCATTTT
CDR3aa: CASSESGVLNQPQHF

v_gene: TRBV5-1
d_gene: TRBD1
j_gene: TRBJ2-5
abundance: .
CDR3nt: TGCGCCAGCAGCGTAAAACCGGGGACAGGGGGTATTACATTTCGGGAGACCCAGTACTTC
CDR3aa: CASSVKPGTGGITFRETQYF

v_gene: TRBV13
d_gene: .
j_gene: TRBJ1-2
abundance: once
CDR3nt: TGTGCCAGCAGCTTAAGGCGCTATGGCTACACCTTC
CDR3aa: CASSLRRYGYTF

v_gene: TRBV18
d_gene: TRBD1
j_gene: TRBJ2-7
abundance: .
CDR3nt: TGTGCCAGCTCACCGAAGACAGGGCTTTCCTACGAGCAGTACTTC
CDR3aa: CASSPKTGLSYEQYF

v_gene: TRBV11-3
d_gene: .
j_gene: TRBJ2-1
abundance: once
CDR3nt: TGTGCCAGCAGCTTAGTCATGGGGGCCAGCTCCTACAATGAGCAGTTCTTC
CDR3aa: CASSLVMGASSYNEQFF

v_gene: TRBV19
d_gene: .
j_gene: TRBJ2-2
abundance: .
CDR3nt: TGTGCCAGTAGTATCACGGATGGCGGGGAGCTGTTTTTT
CDR3aa: CASSITDGGELFF

v_gene: TRBV4-1
d_gene: TRBD1
j_gene: TRBJ1-2
abundance: many
CDR3nt: TGCGCCAGCAGCCCCGGGACAGGGTCTGGCTACACCTTC
CDR3aa: CASSPGTGSGYTF

v_gene: TRBV6-2/TRBV6-3
d_gene: TRBD1
j_gene: TRBJ1-6
abundance: .
CDR3nt: TGTGCCAGCAGTAATCACAGGGGCTATAATTCACCCCTCCACTTT
CDR3aa: CASSNHRGYNSPLHF

v_gene: TRBV5-1
d_gene: TRBD1
j_gene: TRBJ1-1
abundance: .
CDR3nt: TGCGCCAGCAGCTTGGCGAAATTTACAGGGGGCGAGACTGAAGCTTTCTTT
CDR3aa: CASSLAKFTGGETEAFF

v_gene: TRBV15
d_gene: TRBD1
j_gene: TRBJ1-1
abundance: .
CDR3nt: TGTGCCACCAGCAGGGCTGGGACAGTACTGAACACTGAAGCTTTCTTT
CDR3aa: CATSRAGTVLNTEAFF

v_gene: TRBV23-1
d_gene: .
j_gene: TRBJ2-3
abundance: few
CDR3nt: TGCGCCAGCAGTCTCCCGGCCCCTTGGGCGGATCCAGATACGCAGTATTTT
CDR3aa: CASSLPAPWADPDTQYF

v_gene: TRBV10-3
d_gene: .
j_gene: TRBJ1-1
abundance: .
CDR3nt: TGTGCCATATCCCCGATGGGGGGCAGAGACACTGAAGCTTTCTTT
CDR3aa: CAISPMGGRDTEAFF

v_gene: TRBV3-1/TRBV3-2
d_gene: .
j_gene: TRBJ2-5
abundance: .
CDR3nt: TGTGCCAGCAGCCAAACGACCGAACCGGGGACCCAGTACTTC
CDR3aa: CASSQTTEPGTQYF

v_gene: TRBV2
d_gene: .
j_gene: TRBJ2-3
abundance: .
CDR3nt: TGTGCCAGCAGTTCAGACAGAGATACGCAGTATTTT
CDR3aa: CASSSDRDTQYF

v_gene: TRBV11-2
d_gene: .
j_gene: TRBJ2-7
abundance: .
CDR3nt: TGTGCCAGCAGCCCCTCGACCAAGGAGCAGTACTTC
CDR3aa: CASSPSTKEQYF

v_gene: TRBV29-1
d_gene: TRBD1
j_gene: TRBJ1-4
abundance: .
CDR3nt: TGCAGCGTTTCGGGACAGGGTGAAAAACTGTTTTTT
CDR3aa: CSVSGQGEKLFF

v_gene: TRBV25-1
d_gene: .
j_gene: TRBJ2-7
abundance: .
CDR3nt: TGTGCCAGCAGGGGAATCTCCTACGAGCAGTACTTC
CDR3aa: CASRGISYEQYF

v_gene: TRBV10-2
d_gene: .
j_gene: TRBJ2-1
abundance: .
CDR3nt: TGCGCCAGCAGTACAGACAGCTCCTACAATGAGCAGTTCTTC
CDR3aa: CASSTDSSYNEQFF

v_gene: TRBV5-1
d_gene: .
j_gene: TRBJ2-7
abundance: .
CDR3nt: TGCGCCAGCAGCTTGGCCTTTTACTACGAGCAGTACTTC
CDR3aa: CASSLAFYYEQYF

v_gene: TRBV7-9
d_gene: .
j_gene: TRBJ2-1
abundance: .
CDR3nt: TGTGCCAGCAGCGTACTGTTCGGGGGACCCGTCAATGAGCAGTTCTTC
CDR3aa: CASSVLFGGPVNEQFF

v_gene: TRBV7-6
d_gene: .
j_gene: TRBJ2-5
abundance: .
CDR3nt: TGTGCCAGCAGCGTAGGTGTGGCAGGGAGGCAGACCCAGTACTTC
CDR3aa: CASSVGVAGRQTQYF

v_gene: TRBV19
d_gene: .
j_gene: TRBJ1-2
abundance: .
CDR3nt: TGTGCCAGTAGTATGCCGAGGGAGGGGTACTATGGCTACACCTTC
CDR3aa: CASSMPREGYYGYTF

v_gene: TRBV5-1
d_gene: TRBD1
j_gene: TRBJ1-2
abundance: .
CDR3nt: TGCGCCAGCAGCAGGGACAGGGGACGCTATGGCTACACCTTC
CDR3aa: CASSRDRGRYGYTF

v_gene: TRBV9
d_gene: .
j_gene: TRBJ1-6
abundance: .
CDR3nt: TGTGCCAGCAGCAAGAGACAGGTCTCCTATAATTCACCCCTCCACTTT
CDR3aa: CASSKRQVSYNSPLHF

v_gene: TRBV6-5
d_gene: TRBD1
j_gene: TRBJ2-4
abundance: few
CDR3nt: TGTGCCAGCAGCCAGACACAGGGGGCCAAAAACATTCAGTACTTC
CDR3aa: CASSQTQGAKNIQYF

v_gene: TRBV19
d_gene: .
j_gene: TRBJ2-1
abundance: .
CDR3nt: TGTGCCAGTACGAGGGACCCTGCTATCTACAATGAGCAGTTCTTC
CDR3aa: CASTRDPAIYNEQFF

v_gene: TRBV30
d_gene: .
j_gene: TRBJ2-7
abundance: .
CDR3nt: TGTGCCTGGAGTTTTCGGGGGAGAAACTCCTACGAGCAGTACTTC
CDR3aa: CAWSFRGRNSYEQYF

v_gene: TRBV6-2/TRBV6-3
d_gene: TRBD2
j_gene: TRBJ2-3
abundance: .
CDR3nt: TGTGCCAGCAGTTACCCGGAGCGGGGAGCAGATACGCAGTATTTT
CDR3aa: CASSYPERGADTQYF

v_gene: TRBV11-3
d_gene: .
j_gene: TRBJ1-3
abundance: .
CDR3nt: TGTGCCAGCAGCTTAGGAGTTTTCTACAGATTCTCTGGAAACACCATATATTTT
CDR3aa: CASSLGVFYRFSGNTIYF

v_gene: TRBV6-5
d_gene: .
j_gene: TRBJ1-5
abundance: .
CDR3nt: TGTGCCAGCAGTTACTCCATTCTAGATAGCAATCAGCCCCAGCATTTT
CDR3aa: CASSYSILDSNQPQHF

v_gene: TRBV12-3/TRBV12-4
d_gene: TRBD2
j_gene: TRBJ2-3
abundance: once
CDR3nt: TGTGCCAGTAGCGGGGCCACCACAGATACGCAGTATTTT
CDR3aa: CASSGATTDTQYF

v_gene: TRBV5-6
d_gene: .
j_gene: TRBJ2-5
abundance: few
CDR3nt: TGTGCCAGCAGCCGTGGGGTGGAGACCCAGTACTTC
CDR3aa: CASSRGVETQYF

v_gene: TRBV7-8
d_gene: .
j_gene: TRBJ1-2
abundance: .
CDR3nt: TGTGCCAGCAGCTTAGCGCTTAGCAGGAGGGGCTACACCTTC
CDR3aa: CASSLALSRRGYTF

v_gene: TRBV14
d_gene: .
j_gene: TRBJ2-1
abundance: .
CDR3nt: TGTGCCAGCAGCCAAGATCGCGTCGGTGAGCAGTTCTTC
CDR3aa: CASSQDRVGEQFF

v_gene: TRBV25-1
d_gene: .
j_gene: TRBJ1-3
abundance: .
CDR3nt: TGTGCCAGCAGTGATCCCCAAGGGGCAGGGACTGGGAACACCATATATTTT
CDR3aa: CASSDPQGAGTGNTIYF

v_gene: TRBV2
d_gene: .
j_gene: TRBJ1-5
abundance: .
CDR3nt: TGTGCCAGCAGTGATATGGCCCGCTTTGAGCCCCAGCATTTT
CDR3aa: CASSDMARFEPQHF

v_gene: TRBV14
d_gene: .
j_gene: TRBJ1-3
abundance: .
CDR3nt: TGTGCCAGCAGCCAAGTCAGTGGAAACACCATATATTTT
CDR3aa: CASSQVSGNTIYF

v_gene: TRBV6-6
d_gene: .
j_gene: TRBJ1-5
abundance: .
CDR3nt: TGTGCCAGCAGCCGGGGGGGTCAAGGCCAGCCCCAGCATTTT
CDR3aa: CASSRGGQGQPQHF

v_gene: TRBV12-3/TRBV12-4
d_gene: TRBD2
j_gene: TRBJ2-3
abundance: .
CDR3nt: TGTGCCAGCAGACTAGCGGGGGGGGATACGCAGTATTTT
CDR3aa: CASRLAGGDTQYF

v_gene: TRBV9
d_gene: .
j_gene: TRBJ2-1
abundance: .
CDR3nt: TGTGCCAGCAGCGATGGGGGGTTCTACAATGAGCAGTTCTTC
CDR3aa: CASSDGGFYNEQFF

v_gene: TRBV3-1/TRBV3-2
d_gene: .
j_gene: TRBJ2-5
abundance: .
CDR3nt: TGTGCCAGCAGCCAAGATCGCCAACCGGTCTCAAAAGAGACCCAGTACTTC
CDR3aa: CASSQDRQPVSKETQYF

v_gene: TRBV3-1/TRBV3-2
d_gene: TRBD1
j_gene: TRBJ2-4
abundance: .
CDR3nt: TGTGCCAGCAGCCTCACAGGGGTTGGCAAAAACATTCAGTACTTC
CDR3aa: CASSLTGVGKNIQYF

v_gene: TRBV6-1
d_gene: .
j_gene: TRBJ2-1
abundance: .
CDR3nt: TGTGCCAGCAGTGAACTCTCGACCCTTAAGCAGTTCTTC
CDR3aa: CASSELSTLKQFF

v_gene: TRBV5-1
d_gene: TRBD2
j_gene: TRBJ2-5
abundance: .
CDR3nt: TGCGCCAGCAGCTTTGGACTAGCGGGGGAGCCATACCAAGAGACCCAGTACTTC
CDR3aa: CASSFGLAGEPYQETQYF

v_gene: TRBV12-3/TRBV12-4
d_gene: .
j_gene: TRBJ2-7
abundance: .
CDR3nt: TGTGCCAGCAGTTATCGGGCCGCCTACGAGCAGTACTTC
CDR3aa: CASSYRAAYEQYF

v_gene: TRBV6-2/TRBV6-3
d_gene: TRBD1
j_gene: TRBJ1-2
abundance: .
CDR3nt: TGTGCCAGCAGTTTCGGGACAGGGGGCGGTGGCTACACCTTC
CDR3aa: CASSFGTGGGGYTF

v_gene: TRBV6-6
d_gene: .
j_gene: TRBJ2-7
abundance: .
CDR3nt: TGTGCCAGCAGTTACTTCCGGGACTACGAGCAGTACTTC
CDR3aa: CASSYFRDYEQYF

v_gene: TRBV2
d_gene: .
j_gene: TRBJ2-7
abundance: .
CDR3nt: TGTGCCAGCAGTGCCACGGAATATTACGAGCAGTACTTC
CDR3aa: CASSATEYYEQYF

v_gene: TRBV18
d_gene: .
j_gene: TRBJ2-7
abundance: .
CDR3nt: TGTGCCAGCTCACCAAGGATCGGAGGGGTGTCCCACGAGCAGTACTTC
CDR3aa: CASSPRIGGVSHEQYF